This T cell receptor beta chain comes out of a study of cytomegalovirus exposure and HLA in healthy donors (TCRdb year 2017). With respect to the entire study: According to an earlier analysis of 587 of the donors, some 180 million T cells yielded roughly 110 million unique TCR beta sequences and roughly 280 Gb of sequence data. An early release that covered about 640 HLA-typed donors contained approximately 300 gigabases of sequencing data and 75 million to 100 million unique TCR sequences. Of the approximately 400 genotyped donors, 81% fell in the genetic ancestry cluster associated with self-reported Caucasian donors. The aim of the study was to test whether cataloging public T cell receptors could identify signatures of past pathogen exposure. The study used immunosequencing to profile the T cell repertoires of several hundred subjects and linked those repertoires to cytomegalovirus serostatus. Besides the first cohort of roughly 640 subjects, a separate validation cohort made up of 95 to 150 different subjects was used. To predict cytomegalovirus infection status, the study brought together high-throughput TCR immunosequencing, statistical association of individual TCRs with disease status, and machine learning. To study patterns of TCR occurrence, a later analysis re-analyzed previously published TCR beta repertoires from 550 to 800 donors and added high-resolution HLA genotyping. The later analysis used no new phenotypic data to find candidate immune exposures, relying instead on TCR beta sequences and their occurrence across donors. An earlier analysis of 587 of the donors applied high-throughput TCR beta sequencing to assess whether each TCR beta V gene segment acted as functional or pseudogenic. Alongside the repertoire data, information on donor age, sex, ethnicity and CMV serostatus was compiled. In a later genetic analysis, genome-wide SNP genotypes for 398 of the 666 donors were used, and that subset was treated as a discovery cohort. Every repertoire in the discovery cohort had been generated on one and the same sequencing platform. HLA typing covered class I and class II loci at four-digit resolution. Typing coverage differed by locus: A, B, C, DRB1 and DQB1 were typed in about 629-640 donors, DQA1 in 522, DPA1 in some 610, and DPB1 in roughly 470. About five DR-DQ haplotypes were treated as single units for association and clustering because of strong linkage in the cohort. On average, roughly 250,000 unique TCR beta nucleotide sequences were sequenced per donor among roughly 430 genotyped donors of the cohort, with roughly 20% of those sequences being non-productive.

This clone was counted between two and nine times. What antigen it recognizes has not been identified. Per-base quality was not reported, and no clone a single base away is much larger than it. Study-wide findings and limitations: A cluster of highly shared sequence variants was judged likely to represent a technical artifact of the sequencing pipeline. In a later analysis, HLA-associated TCR beta chains showed more clonal expansion and lower generation probabilities than non-associated chains that were equally common. Assigning TCR associations to individual alleles was difficult when HLA alleles, especially DR and DQ, strongly co-occurred. In both the original and validation cohorts, the classifier was reported to diagnose cytomegalovirus status with high specificity and sensitivity. Linkage disequilibrium might explain the correlated functional status among segregating V segments, but an unknown experimental factor could not be excluded. Because counts were too low, roughly 17 rarely observed V segments, including chromosome 9 orphons, were left out of the earlier analysis of 587 of the donors. HLA typing was unavailable for some donors at each locus, so association tests used only the typed subset. A later genetic analysis reported fewer N-insertions in productive TCRs among donors in an Asian-associated ancestry cluster than the approximately 670-donor mean. This cohort had only TCR beta chains sequenced, and the lack of alpha or paired-chain data limited which features could be detected. In a later analysis, several top co-occurrence clusters were reported to appear linked to parvovirus B19, influenza, CMV and Epstein-Barr virus. A few of the identified cytomegalovirus-associated TCR beta chains were confirmed in vitro to be specific for cytomegalovirus antigens. In a later analysis, TCR association rates were found to vary across HLA loci, with the most associated TCRs seen for DRB1 alleles and the fewest for HLA-C alleles. In a later genetic analysis, a missense DCLRE1C variant was associated with V-gene and J-gene trimming of TCR beta chains, and the association was replicated in an independent cohort. Most CMV-associated TCR beta chains appeared to be HLA-restricted in a later analysis, and the HLA associations seemed to be driven largely by CMV exposure. The authors suggested that the approach could potentially be generalized to other disease states and immunological phenotypes. The presence/absence analyses assumed that sequencing depth was roughly uniform across donors, and that assumption may not be true. While some public TCRs were present in many individuals, most TCR sequences turned up only very rarely across donors. The study listed 150 to 200 TCR beta chains as associated with cytomegalovirus. Broadly in line with IMGT annotations, most TCR beta V segments showed up in productive rearrangements about 87% or about 30% of the time in an earlier analysis of 450 to 600 of the donors. In a later analysis, 15,000 to 20,000 TCR beta sequences were associated with specific HLA alleles at a false discovery rate of 0.05. The only immune exposure information available for the cohort was CMV serostatus. A further reported finding was that TCR beta sequences accurately predicted the HLA-A and HLA-B alleles for most subjects in the first cohort.

The cohort consisted of some 670 healthy bone marrow donors. All cohort members were sampled while nominally healthy, although unrecorded immune exposures were likely present. The donor was CMV seronegative and was included in the group of approximately 350 seronegative cohort members. Each donor provided a peripheral blood sample, and peripheral blood mononuclear cells were used for TCR beta sequencing. The Qiagen DNeasy Blood Extraction Kit was used to extract genomic DNA from the blood cell samples. The protocol used for the library was the immunoSEQ multiplex PCR assay. For the multiplex PCR, a mixture combining 60 forward primers for TCR Vbeta segments and 13 reverse primers for TCR Jbeta segments was used. A multiplex PCR assay on genomic DNA amplified the CDR3 region of rearranged TCR beta genes. On the Illumina HiSeq System, the amplified TCR beta libraries were sequenced as 87-base-pair reads. Turning to the authors' computational methods: Across the roughly 600 repertoires, a later analysis counted tens of millions of unique TCR beta chains, around 11 million of which were shared by at least two donors. Raw reads were error-corrected and collapsed into unique sequences with a nearest-neighbor algorithm that merged closely related sequences to remove PCR and sequencing errors. CDR3 sequences were aligned to IMGT reference sequences to assign V, D and J gene segments. Each retained sequence needed at least a six-nucleotide match to both a V gene segment and a J gene segment. Rearrangements were classified as productive when the CDR3 lacked stop codons and remained in frame with V and J, and all other rearrangements were classified as non-productive. Following IMGT convention, CDR3 was defined as the stretch from the second conserved V-encoded cysteine up to the conserved J-encoded phenylalanine. Sequences without an unambiguous match to a single V gene segment were excluded from the earlier analysis of a few hundred of the donors. In an earlier analysis of 450 to 700 of the donors, V segments were called functional above 56.7% productive rearrangements and were called segregating when the between-donor standard deviation exceeded 5%. A statistical classification framework was built to diagnose cytomegalovirus status from the catalog of TCR beta chain sequences. V and J gene assignment, in a later analysis, came from comparing TCR nucleotide sequences with IMGT/GENE-DB human TR gene sequences. A later analysis assigned CDR3 sequences and most-parsimonious VDJ recombination scenarios with the TCRdist pipeline. In a later analysis, every TCR beta chain was defined by the combination of its CDR3 amino acid sequence and its V-gene family, and reads without a unique V-gene family were dropped. In a later analysis, approximately 590 highly shared, low-generation-probability nucleotide sequences were removed to address suspected cross-contamination and a sequencing artifact. For each public chain, a later analysis derived a clonal expansion index from normalized ranks of inferred template counts within each repertoire. In a later analysis, generation probabilities were computed using a VDJ recombination model fitted to out-of-frame rearrangements, and the results were checked against IGoR. In a later analysis, hypergeometric tests were used to score TCR-TCR, TCR-HLA and TCR-CMV co-occurrence, with a repertoire-size bias correction applied to TCR pairs. False discovery rates were estimated in a later analysis by permuting HLA or CMV assignments 20 times. In a later analysis, co-occurring TCRs were grouped using DBSCAN, with TCRdist sequence similarity added in when clustering inside HLA-allele-positive subsets. For co-occurrence clustering, repertoires with fewer than 30,000 or more than 120,000 public chains were excluded, along with about five repertoires with anomalous nucleotide sharing. Sourced from immuneACCESS, this table was stored by TCRdb with only in-frame sequences that have V and J called. A share of the clones is absent; for the studies checked, an unresolved V gene accounts for under half, and the remainder has no known explanation. The DNA gave D and trimming, while V, J and clone size come from that table. The table for this sample lists 150,000 to 200,000 clones; around 68% of them were counted only once. Of the sample, approximately 1.5% is held by the ten largest clones.

The sample was PBMCs. The TCR comes from a man aged 50-59 years in good health and CMV-seronegative.

The nucleotide sequence is given as TGTGCCAGCAGCTTCACAGGAGAATGGGAAAAACTGTTTTTT. Translated, this is CASSFTGEWEKLFF. The chain links TRBV7-8 with TRBJ1-4, and the D gene may be TRBD1, 5 bases matching. The CDR3 runs 14 amino acids, cysteine and phenylalanine included. Just CDR3 DNA is preserved here, 42 bases in frame from base 1. Looking up the germline V gene yields CDR1 SGHVS and CDR2 FQNEAQ. V loses 3 bases, J loses 8 bases, and the germline ends lie 13 bases apart. With the rest looked up from the reference TRBV7-8 and TRBJ1-4 genes rather than sequenced, the full variable domain is GAGVSQSPRYKVAKRGQDVALRCDPISGHVSLFWYQQALGQGPEFLTYFQNEAQLDKSGLPSDRFFAERPEGSVSTLKIQRTQQEDSAVYLCASSFTGEWEKLFFGSGTQLSVL.